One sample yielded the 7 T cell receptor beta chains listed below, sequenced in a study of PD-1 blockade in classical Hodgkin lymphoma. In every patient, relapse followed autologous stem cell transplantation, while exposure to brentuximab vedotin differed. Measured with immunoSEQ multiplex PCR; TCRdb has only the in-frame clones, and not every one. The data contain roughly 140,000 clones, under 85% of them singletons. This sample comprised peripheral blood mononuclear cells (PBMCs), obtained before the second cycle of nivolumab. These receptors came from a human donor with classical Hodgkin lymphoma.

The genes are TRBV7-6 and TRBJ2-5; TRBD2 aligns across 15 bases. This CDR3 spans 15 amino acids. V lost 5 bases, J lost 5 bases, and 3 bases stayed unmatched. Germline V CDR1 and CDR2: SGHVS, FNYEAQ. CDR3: CASSRGLAGGETQYF. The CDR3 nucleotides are TGTGCCAGCAGCAGGGGACTAGCGGGAGGCGAGACCCAGTACTTC.

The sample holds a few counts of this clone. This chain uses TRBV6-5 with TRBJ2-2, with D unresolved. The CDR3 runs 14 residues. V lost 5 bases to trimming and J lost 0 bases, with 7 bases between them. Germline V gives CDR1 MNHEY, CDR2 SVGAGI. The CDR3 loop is CASSRYTNTGELFF. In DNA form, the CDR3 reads TGTGCCAGCAGTCGCTACACGAACACCGGGGAGCTGTTTTTT.

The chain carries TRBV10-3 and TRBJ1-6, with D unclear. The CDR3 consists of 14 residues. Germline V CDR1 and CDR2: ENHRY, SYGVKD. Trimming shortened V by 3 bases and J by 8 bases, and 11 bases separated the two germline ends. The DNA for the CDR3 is TGTGCCATCAGTGACACAACATTGGATTCACCCCTCCACTTT. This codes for CAISDTTLDSPLHF.

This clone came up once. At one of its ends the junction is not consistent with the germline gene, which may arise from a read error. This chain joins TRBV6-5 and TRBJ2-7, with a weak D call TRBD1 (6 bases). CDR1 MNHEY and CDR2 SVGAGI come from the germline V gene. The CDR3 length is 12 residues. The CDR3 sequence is CASSTAVSGADF. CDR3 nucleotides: TGTGCCAGCAGTACCGCAGTTTCAGGGGCAGACTTC.

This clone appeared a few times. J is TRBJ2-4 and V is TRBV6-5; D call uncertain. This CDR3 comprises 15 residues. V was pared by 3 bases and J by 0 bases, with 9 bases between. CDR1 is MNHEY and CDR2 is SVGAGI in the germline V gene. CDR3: CASSYRQSAKNIQYF. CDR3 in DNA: TGTGCCAGCAGTTATAGACAATCAGCCAAAAACATTCAGTACTTC.

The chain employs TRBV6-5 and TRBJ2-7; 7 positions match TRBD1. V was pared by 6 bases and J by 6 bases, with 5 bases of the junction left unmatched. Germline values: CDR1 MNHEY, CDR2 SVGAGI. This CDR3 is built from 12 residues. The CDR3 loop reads CASSIQGIEQYF. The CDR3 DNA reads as TGTGCCAGCAGCATACAGGGGATCGAGCAGTACTTC.

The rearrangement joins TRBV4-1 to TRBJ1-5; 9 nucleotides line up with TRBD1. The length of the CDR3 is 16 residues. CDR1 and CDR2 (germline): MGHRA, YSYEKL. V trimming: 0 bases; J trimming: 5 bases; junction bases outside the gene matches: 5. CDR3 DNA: TGCGCCAGCAGCCAAGATTCCACAGGGGGCTATCAGCCCCAGCATTTT. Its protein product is CASSQDSTGGYQPQHF.